The 7 T cell receptor beta chains below come from one sample, sequenced in a study of blood T cell repertoires in COVID-19. The table came from immunoSEQ multiplex PCR; TCRdb's copy has only in-frame clones and leaves some out. The data hold just over 300,000 clones, with roughly 90% observed a single time. Sequencing used PBMCs or T cells enriched from blood (not recorded which). These receptors were obtained from a woman under 30 who had recovered from COVID-19.

In its sample, this clone was seen once. This sequence joins TRBV18 and TRBJ1-2; D gene ambiguous. CDR3 length equals 17 residues. CDR1 and CDR2 (germline): KGHSH, LQKENI. Trimming shortened V by 3 bases and J by 4 bases, and 21 bases separated the two germline ends. CDR3 in amino acids: CASSPVIVYRESYGYTF. In DNA, the CDR3 is TGTGCCAGCTCACCGGTTATAGTCTACCGGGAGTCCTATGGCTACACCTTC.

In its sample, this clone was seen once. Written as DNA, the CDR3 is TGCGCCAGCAGCTTATACGTCCCGGGACAGCGAAATTCACCCCTCCACTTT. This encodes CASSLYVPGQRNSPLHF. V gene TRBV5-1 combines with J gene TRBJ1-6; 7 bases map to TRBD1. V was clipped by 2 bases and J by 7 bases; unmatched bases: 12. Germline lookup yields CDR1 SGHRS and CDR2 YFSETQ. CDR3 length: 17 residues.

This clone has only one observation. The V call is TRBV4-2, the J call TRBJ1-4; a weak D match, TRBD1 (6 bases). The CDR3 consists of 17 residues. V lost 6 bases and J lost 0, with 17 bases in between. The germline V gene encodes CDR1 LGHNA and CDR2 YNFKEQ. The CDR3 coding sequence is TGTGCCAGCAGTATTTTCGGGACAACCTCAACTAATGAAAAACTGTTTTTT. Amino acid sequence: CASSIFGTTSTNEKLFF.

A remark on this clone: In the same sample, other DNA sequences code for this CDR3. The chain recombines TRBV6-5 with TRBJ1-2, with D possibly TRBD1 on 5 matching bases. Trimming shortened V by 2 bases and J by 2 bases, and 6 bases separated the two germline ends. CDR1 and CDR2 (germline): MNHEY, SVGAGI. This CDR3 spans 13 amino acids. The CDR3, as DNA: TGTGCCAGCAGTTACGACAGAAACTATGGCTACACCTTC. Its protein is CASSYDRNYGYTF.

This chain connects TRBV27 to TRBJ1-4; the match to TRBD1 covers 10 bases. Germline loops: CDR1 MNHEY, CDR2 SMNVEV (reference sequence). The CDR3 length is 16 residues. The junction had 12 bases not matched to a gene; V was cut back by 6 bases and J by 8 bases. CDR3 loop: CASRSRDRGWNEKLFF. In nucleotides, the CDR3 is TGTGCCAGCAGGTCCCGGGACAGGGGTTGGAACGAAAAACTGTTTTTT.

The chain couples TRBV6-2 or TRBV6-3 to TRBJ1-1; a possible D gene is TRBD1 (5 bases). The CDR3 extends over 12 amino acids. From germline, CDR1 is MNHEY and CDR2 SVGEGT. Trimming cost V 2 bases and J 9 bases, with 10 bases left between them. CDR3 sequence (DNA): TGTGCCAGCAGTTACACGGCAGGGCAAGCTTTCTTT. Its translation: CASSYTAGQAFF.

The chain uses TRBV7-2 and TRBJ1-1; 7 positions agree with TRBD1. V trimming: 3 bases; J trimming: 2 bases; junction bases outside the gene matches: 9. The CDR3 spans 16 residues. CDR1 is SGHTA and CDR2 is FQGNSA in the germline V gene. CDR3 nucleotide sequence: TGTGCCAGCAGCTTGGGCCGGATAGGGGGCAACACTGAAGCTTTCTTT. It encodes CASSLGRIGGNTEAFF.